A selection of T cell receptor beta chains follows, all from one sample in a study of blood T cell repertoires in COVID-19. The table came from immunoSEQ multiplex PCR; TCRdb's copy has only in-frame clones and leaves some out. The table includes 200,000 to 250,000 clones, 80% to 85% detected once. Sequences were obtained from peripheral blood. The source is a woman older than 75 with active or convalescent COVID-19. Each CDR3 is given with its conserved first and last residue. D genes are given only for firm matches. A row's size may be missing; if present it is once, few, many or a size class.

CDR3aa: CASSSTGVRGTEAFF
CDR3nt: TGTGCCAGCAGCTCGACAGGGGTTCGTGGGACTGAAGCTTTCTTT
j_gene: TRBJ1-1
abundance: NA
v_gene: TRBV11-3
len: 15
d_gene: TRBD1

CDR3aa: CASSFRVGYGYTF
CDR3nt: TGTGCCAGCAGTTTTCGGGTGGGCTATGGCTACACCTTC
j_gene: TRBJ1-2
abundance: few
v_gene: TRBV27
len: 13
d_gene: NA

CDR3aa: CSVVGNEQFF
CDR3nt: TGCAGCGTTGTCGGCAATGAGCAGTTCTTC
j_gene: TRBJ2-1
abundance: NA
v_gene: TRBV29-1
len: 10
d_gene: NA

CDR3aa: CASSRGQGTNTGELFF
CDR3nt: TGCGCCAGCAGCCGAGGACAGGGGACGAACACCGGGGAGCTGTTTTTT
j_gene: TRBJ2-2
abundance: NA
v_gene: TRBV4-1
len: 16
d_gene: TRBD1

CDR3aa: CASSQGQGAEAFF
CDR3nt: TGCGCCAGCAGCCAAGGACAGGGTGCGGAAGCTTTCTTT
j_gene: TRBJ1-1
abundance: NA
v_gene: TRBV4-3
len: 13
d_gene: TRBD1

CDR3aa: CASSHFAGTGFNYEQYF
CDR3nt: TGTGCCAGCAGTCACTTCGCTGGGACAGGGTTTAACTACGAGCAGTACTTC
j_gene: TRBJ2-7
abundance: NA
v_gene: TRBV6-2/TRBV6-3
len: 17
d_gene: TRBD1

CDR3aa: CASSLDLRRGGETQYF
CDR3nt: TGTGCCAGCAGCTTAGATCTCAGGAGGGGTGGAGAGACCCAGTACTTC
j_gene: TRBJ2-5
abundance: NA
v_gene: TRBV11-2
len: 16
d_gene: NA

CDR3aa: CASSQAQAYEQYF
CDR3nt: TGTGCCAGCAGCCAAGCTCAGGCCTACGAGCAGTACTTC
j_gene: TRBJ2-7
abundance: NA
v_gene: TRBV3-1/TRBV3-2
len: 13
d_gene: NA

CDR3aa: CASSLRQGNEKLFF
CDR3nt: TGTGCCAGCAGCTTAAGGCAGGGTAATGAAAAACTGTTTTTT
j_gene: TRBJ1-4
abundance: few
v_gene: TRBV7-9
len: 14
d_gene: NA

CDR3aa: CASSKRESSGNTIYF
CDR3nt: TGTGCCAGTAGTAAGCGAGAGAGCTCTGGAAACACCATATATTTT
j_gene: TRBJ1-3
abundance: NA
v_gene: TRBV19
len: 15
d_gene: NA

CDR3aa: CASSLTRTEAFF
CDR3nt: TGTGCCAGCAGCCTGACAAGGACTGAAGCTTTCTTT
j_gene: TRBJ1-1
abundance: NA
v_gene: TRBV7-2
len: 12
d_gene: NA

CDR3aa: CASTRDLPTDTQYF
CDR3nt: TGTGCCAGCACTCGGGACTTACCCACAGATACGCAGTATTTT
j_gene: TRBJ2-3
abundance: NA
v_gene: TRBV2
len: 14
d_gene: NA

CDR3aa: CASSPLAEQFF
CDR3nt: TGTGCCAGCAGCCCACTAGCGGAGCAGTTCTTC
j_gene: TRBJ2-1
abundance: few
v_gene: TRBV7-2
len: 11
d_gene: TRBD2

CDR3aa: CATSPGAGGEQFF
CDR3nt: TGTGCCACCAGCCCGGGAGCGGGGGGTGAGCAGTTCTTC
j_gene: TRBJ2-1
abundance: once
v_gene: TRBV24-1
len: 13
d_gene: TRBD2

CDR3aa: CASSYFGTGGSYGYTF
CDR3nt: TGTGCCAGCAGTTACTTTGGGACCGGGGGGAGCTATGGCTACACCTTC
j_gene: TRBJ1-2
abundance: NA
v_gene: TRBV6-5
len: 16
d_gene: NA

CDR3aa: CASSDRSTYEQYF
CDR3nt: TGTGCCAGCAGCGACCGGAGCACCTACGAGCAGTACTTC
j_gene: TRBJ2-7
abundance: NA
v_gene: TRBV6-5
len: 13
d_gene: NA

CDR3aa: CASPGGGAEQYF
CDR3nt: TGCGCCAGCCCTGGAGGGGGCGCGGAGCAGTACTTC
j_gene: TRBJ2-7
abundance: NA
v_gene: TRBV10-1
len: 12
d_gene: NA

CDR3aa: CATILAVRYEQYF
CDR3nt: TGTGCCACCATTCTGGCGGTCCGCTACGAGCAGTACTTC
j_gene: TRBJ2-7
abundance: NA
v_gene: TRBV24-1
len: 13
d_gene: NA

CDR3aa: CASSFAGNTEAFF
CDR3nt: TGTGCCAGCAGCTTCGCCGGGAACACTGAAGCTTTCTTT
j_gene: TRBJ1-1
abundance: NA
v_gene: TRBV5-4
len: 13
d_gene: NA

CDR3aa: CATIGGGEGSDTQYF
CDR3nt: TGTGCCACCATAGGAGGGGGCGAAGGATCAGATACGCAGTATTTT
j_gene: TRBJ2-3
abundance: few
v_gene: TRBV19
len: 15
d_gene: NA

CDR3aa: CASSLAGEGAFF
CDR3nt: TGTGCCAGCAGCTTAGCGGGAGAGGGAGCTTTCTTT
j_gene: TRBJ1-1
abundance: few
v_gene: TRBV7-9
len: 12
d_gene: NA

CDR3aa: CASSYPGGNGNTIYF
CDR3nt: TGTGCCAGCAGCTATCCAGGGGGTAATGGAAACACCATATATTTT
j_gene: TRBJ1-3
abundance: few
v_gene: TRBV7-9
len: 15
d_gene: TRBD1

CDR3aa: CASSLVGAYGYTF
CDR3nt: TGTGCCAGCAGCTTAGTAGGAGCCTATGGCTACACCTTC
j_gene: TRBJ1-2
abundance: NA
v_gene: TRBV7-2
len: 13
d_gene: NA

CDR3aa: CASSRRLAGITDTQYF
CDR3nt: TGTGCCAGCAGCCGGAGACTAGCGGGGATTACAGATACGCAGTATTTT
j_gene: TRBJ2-3
abundance: NA
v_gene: TRBV14
len: 16
d_gene: TRBD2

CDR3aa: CASSVDPGTGGPYEQYF
CDR3nt: TGTGCCAGCAGCGTAGATCCCGGGACAGGGGGTCCGTACGAGCAGTACTTC
j_gene: TRBJ2-7
abundance: NA
v_gene: TRBV9
len: 17
d_gene: TRBD1

CDR3aa: CATSDSRQETQYF
CDR3nt: TGTGCCACCAGTGATAGCAGGCAAGAGACCCAGTACTTC
j_gene: TRBJ2-5
abundance: once
v_gene: TRBV24-1
len: 13
d_gene: NA

CDR3aa: CASSQSRGGQFF
CDR3nt: TGTGCCAGCAGCCAATCTAGGGGAGGGCAGTTCTTC
j_gene: TRBJ2-1
abundance: NA
v_gene: TRBV7-2
len: 12
d_gene: NA

CDR3aa: CASSLGGAKSEQFF
CDR3nt: TGTGCCAGCAGCTTGGGGGGAGCTAAGAGTGAGCAGTTCTTC
j_gene: TRBJ2-1
abundance: NA
v_gene: TRBV7-2
len: 14
d_gene: NA

CDR3aa: CASSPGQAFTGELFF
CDR3nt: TGTGCCAGCAGCCCGGGACAGGCGTTCACCGGGGAGCTGTTTTTT
j_gene: TRBJ2-2
abundance: NA
v_gene: TRBV11-3
len: 15
d_gene: TRBD1

CDR3aa: CASSLGQGITPLHF
CDR3nt: TGTGCCAGCAGTTTGGGACAGGGTATCACACCCCTCCACTTT
j_gene: TRBJ1-6
abundance: NA
v_gene: TRBV27
len: 14
d_gene: TRBD1

CDR3aa: CASSFVGVSTDTQYF
CDR3nt: TGTGCCAGCAGCTTTGTCGGGGTGAGCACAGATACGCAGTATTTT
j_gene: TRBJ2-3
abundance: NA
v_gene: TRBV5-5
len: 15
d_gene: NA

CDR3aa: CASSTRGSSYNSPLHF
CDR3nt: TGTGCCAGCAGCACCAGGGGGAGCTCCTATAATTCACCCCTCCACTTT
j_gene: TRBJ1-6
abundance: NA
v_gene: TRBV9
len: 16
d_gene: TRBD1

CDR3aa: CASSQEGRLAGDYNEQFF
CDR3nt: TGTGCCAGCAGCCAAGAAGGGAGACTAGCGGGGGATTACAATGAGCAGTTCTTC
j_gene: TRBJ2-1
abundance: NA
v_gene: TRBV3-1/TRBV3-2
len: 18
d_gene: TRBD2

CDR3aa: CASSLARSGNTIYF
CDR3nt: TGTGCCAGCAGCTTAGCGAGGTCTGGAAACACCATATATTTT
j_gene: TRBJ1-3
abundance: NA
v_gene: TRBV7-9
len: 14
d_gene: NA

CDR3aa: CASSPGLVIDTQYF
CDR3nt: TGTGCCAGCAGCCCCGGACTAGTCATAGATACGCAGTATTTT
j_gene: TRBJ2-3
abundance: NA
v_gene: TRBV7-2
len: 14
d_gene: TRBD2

CDR3aa: CSVRTGLFNEAFF
CDR3nt: TGTAGCGTGAGGACAGGGTTGTTTAATGAAGCTTTCTTT
j_gene: TRBJ1-1
abundance: NA
v_gene: TRBV30
len: 13
d_gene: TRBD1

CDR3aa: CASSPLKGQGAGGYTF
CDR3nt: TGTGCCAGCAGCCCGTTAAAGGGACAGGGGGCAGGTGGCTACACCTTC
j_gene: TRBJ1-2
abundance: NA
v_gene: TRBV3-1/TRBV3-2
len: 16
d_gene: TRBD1

CDR3aa: CASSFLDRDNEQYF
CDR3nt: TGTGCCAGCAGCTTTTTGGACAGGGACAACGAGCAGTACTTC
j_gene: TRBJ2-7
abundance: NA
v_gene: TRBV5-6
len: 14
d_gene: TRBD1

CDR3aa: CASSPPSRDRGEQYF
CDR3nt: TGTGCCAGCAGCCCCCCTAGTCGGGACAGAGGGGAGCAGTACTTC
j_gene: TRBJ2-7
abundance: once
v_gene: TRBV11-2
len: 15
d_gene: TRBD1

CDR3aa: CAISGRGLTNYGYTF
CDR3nt: TGTGCCATCAGTGGCAGGGGGTTAACTAACTATGGCTACACCTTC
j_gene: TRBJ1-2
abundance: NA
v_gene: TRBV10-3
len: 15
d_gene: TRBD1

CDR3aa: CASSKWTTEGETQYF
CDR3nt: TGTGCCAGCAGCAAGTGGACTACCGAGGGCGAGACCCAGTACTTC
j_gene: TRBJ2-5
abundance: once
v_gene: TRBV7-6
len: 15
d_gene: NA

CDR3aa: CASSLAQGRDTQYF
CDR3nt: TGCGCCAGCAGCTTGGCCCAGGGAAGGGATACGCAGTATTTT
j_gene: TRBJ2-3
abundance: once
v_gene: TRBV5-1
len: 14
d_gene: NA

CDR3aa: CASSRGGGLYNEQFF
CDR3nt: TGCGCCAGCAGCCGGGGTGGGGGCCTCTACAATGAGCAGTTCTTC
j_gene: TRBJ2-1
abundance: once
v_gene: TRBV5-1
len: 15
d_gene: NA

CDR3aa: CASRLEVRSYEQYF
CDR3nt: TGTGCCAGCAGACTGGAGGTCCGCTCCTACGAGCAGTACTTC
j_gene: TRBJ2-7
abundance: NA
v_gene: TRBV2
len: 14
d_gene: NA

CDR3aa: CASSKRGGGDGTEAFF
CDR3nt: TGCGCCAGCAGCAAAAGAGGCGGGGGTGATGGAACTGAAGCTTTCTTT
j_gene: TRBJ1-1
abundance: NA
v_gene: TRBV5-1
len: 16
d_gene: NA

CDR3aa: CASTNSNTIYF
CDR3nt: TGTGCCAGCACTAACTCGAACACCATATATTTT
j_gene: TRBJ1-3
abundance: NA
v_gene: TRBV2
len: 11
d_gene: NA

CDR3aa: CASSFRQGVTDTQYF
CDR3nt: TGTGCCAGCAGCTTCAGACAGGGGGTCACAGATACGCAGTATTTT
j_gene: TRBJ2-3
abundance: NA
v_gene: TRBV7-2
len: 15
d_gene: TRBD1

CDR3aa: CASSFSDRGPGNTIYF
CDR3nt: TGTGCCAGCAGCTTTTCAGACAGGGGGCCTGGAAACACCATATATTTT
j_gene: TRBJ1-3
abundance: NA
v_gene: TRBV7-9
len: 16
d_gene: TRBD1

CDR3aa: CASSLLASGRARGTDTQYF
CDR3nt: TGTGCCAGCAGTTTATTAGCTAGCGGGAGGGCACGGGGCACAGATACGCAGTATTTT
j_gene: TRBJ2-3
abundance: NA
v_gene: TRBV27
len: 19
d_gene: TRBD2

CDR3aa: CASSLASGAAYEQYF
CDR3nt: TGCGCCAGCAGCTTGGCTAGCGGGGCTGCCTACGAGCAGTACTTC
j_gene: TRBJ2-7
abundance: NA
v_gene: TRBV5-1
len: 15
d_gene: TRBD2

CDR3aa: CASPGSSGSFNEQFF
CDR3nt: TGTGCCAGCCCGGGGAGTAGCGGGAGTTTCAATGAGCAGTTCTTC
j_gene: TRBJ2-1
abundance: NA
v_gene: TRBV5-4
len: 15
d_gene: TRBD2